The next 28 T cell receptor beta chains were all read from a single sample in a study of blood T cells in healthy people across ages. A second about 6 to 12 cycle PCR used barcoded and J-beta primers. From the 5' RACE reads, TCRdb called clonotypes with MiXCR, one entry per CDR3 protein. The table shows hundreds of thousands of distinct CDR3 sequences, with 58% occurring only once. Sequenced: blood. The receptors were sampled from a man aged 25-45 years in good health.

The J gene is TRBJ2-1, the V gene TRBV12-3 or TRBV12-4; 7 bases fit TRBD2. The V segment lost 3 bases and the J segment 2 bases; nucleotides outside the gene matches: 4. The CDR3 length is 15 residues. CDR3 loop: CASSLNGRTYNEQFF. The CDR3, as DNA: TGTGCCAGCAGTTTGAACGGGAGGACCTACAATGAGCAGTTCTTC.

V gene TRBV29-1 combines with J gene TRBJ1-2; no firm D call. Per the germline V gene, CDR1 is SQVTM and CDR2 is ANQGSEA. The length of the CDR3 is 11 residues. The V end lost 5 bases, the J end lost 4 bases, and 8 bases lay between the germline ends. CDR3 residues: CSVQYSYGYTF. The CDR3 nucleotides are TGCAGCGTTCAGTATTCCTATGGCTACACCTTC. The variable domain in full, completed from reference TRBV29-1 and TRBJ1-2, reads SAVISQKPSRDICQRGTSLTIQCQVDSQVTMMFWYRQQPGQSLTLIATANQGSEATYESGFVIDKFPISRPNLTFSTLTVSNMSPEDSSIYLCSVQYSYGYTFGSGTRLTVV.

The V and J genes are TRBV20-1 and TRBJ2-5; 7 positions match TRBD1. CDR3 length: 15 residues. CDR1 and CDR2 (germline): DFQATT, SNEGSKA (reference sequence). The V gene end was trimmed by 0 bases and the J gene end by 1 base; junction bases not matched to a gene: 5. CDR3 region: CSARDIQGPQETQYF. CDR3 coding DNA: TGCAGTGCTAGAGACATACAGGGGCCCCAAGAGACCCAGTACTTC.

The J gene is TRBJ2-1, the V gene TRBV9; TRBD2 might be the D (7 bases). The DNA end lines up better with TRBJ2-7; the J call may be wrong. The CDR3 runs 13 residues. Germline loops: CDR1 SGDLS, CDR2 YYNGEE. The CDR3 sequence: CASSAGDYNEQYF. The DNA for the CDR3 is TGTGCCAGCAGCGCAGGGGACTACAATGAGCAGTACTTC.

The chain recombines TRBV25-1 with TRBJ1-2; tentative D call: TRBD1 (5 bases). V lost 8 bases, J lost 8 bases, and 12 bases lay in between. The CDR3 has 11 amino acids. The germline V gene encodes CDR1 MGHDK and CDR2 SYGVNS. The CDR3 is CASLDSGGYTF. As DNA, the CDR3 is TGTGCCAGCCTAGACAGTGGGGGCTACACCTTC.

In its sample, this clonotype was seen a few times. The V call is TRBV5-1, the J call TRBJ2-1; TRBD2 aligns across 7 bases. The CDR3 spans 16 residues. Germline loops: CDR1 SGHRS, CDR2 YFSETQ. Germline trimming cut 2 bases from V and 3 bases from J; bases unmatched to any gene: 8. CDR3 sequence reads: CASSFPSGDYYNEQFF. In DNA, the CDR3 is TGCGCCAGCAGCTTCCCTAGCGGAGATTACTACAATGAGCAGTTCTTC.

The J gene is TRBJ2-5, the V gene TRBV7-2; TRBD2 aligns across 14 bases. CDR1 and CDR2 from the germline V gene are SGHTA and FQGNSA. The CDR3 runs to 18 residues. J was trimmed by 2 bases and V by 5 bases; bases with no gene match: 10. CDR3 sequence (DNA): TGTGCCAGCAGCCCTCGACTAGCGGGAGGGCCGGGGCAAGAGACCCAGTACTTC. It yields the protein CASSPRLAGGPGQETQYF.

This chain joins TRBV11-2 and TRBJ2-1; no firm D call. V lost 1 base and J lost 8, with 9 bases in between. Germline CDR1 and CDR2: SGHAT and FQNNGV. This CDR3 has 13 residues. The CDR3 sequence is CASSLASSDEQFF. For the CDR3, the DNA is TGTGCCAGCAGCTTAGCCAGCAGCGATGAGCAGTTCTTC.

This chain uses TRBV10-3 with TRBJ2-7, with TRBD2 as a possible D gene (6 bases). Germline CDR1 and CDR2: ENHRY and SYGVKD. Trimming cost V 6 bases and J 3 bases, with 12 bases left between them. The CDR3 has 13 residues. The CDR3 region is CAIRTGEHYEQYF. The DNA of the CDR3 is TGTGCCATCAGAACGGGGGAGCACTACGAGCAGTACTTC.

CDR3 in amino acids: CASSSGTGGMRAKNIQYF. Written as DNA, the CDR3 is TGTGCCAGCAGCTCCGGGACAGGGGGTATGAGGGCCAAAAACATTCAGTACTTC. The V and J genes are TRBV7-2 and TRBJ2-4; 11 bases align to TRBD1. After removal of 4 bases from V and 1 base from J, the junction contained 9 bases not matched to a gene. This CDR3 has 18 amino acids. From germline, CDR1 is SGHTA and CDR2 FQGNSA.

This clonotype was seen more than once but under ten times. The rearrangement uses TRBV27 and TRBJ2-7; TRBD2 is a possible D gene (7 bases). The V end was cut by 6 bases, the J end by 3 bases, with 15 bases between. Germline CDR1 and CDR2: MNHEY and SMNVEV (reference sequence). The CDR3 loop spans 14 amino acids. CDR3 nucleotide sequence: TGTGCCAGCAGCCTACGGGGGGCCCTCTACGAGCAGTACTTC. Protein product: CASSLRGALYEQYF.

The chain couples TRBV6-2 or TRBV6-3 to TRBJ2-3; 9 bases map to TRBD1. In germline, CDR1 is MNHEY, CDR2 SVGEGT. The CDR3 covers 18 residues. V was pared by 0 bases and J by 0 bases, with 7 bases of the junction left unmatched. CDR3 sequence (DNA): TGTGCCAGCAGTTACTCGACAGGGGGGGGCCTTAGCACAGATACGCAGTATTTT. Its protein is CASSYSTGGGLSTDTQYF.

CDR3 DNA: TGTGCCAGCAGTGGAGGAGACCAGAAGACCCAGTACTTC. Its protein product is CASSGGDQKTQYF. J is TRBJ2-5 and V is TRBV25-1, with D unclear. Trimming took 4 bases from V and 6 from J, leaving 12 bases between them. Germline lookup yields CDR1 MGHDK and CDR2 SYGVNS. CDR3 length equals 13 residues.

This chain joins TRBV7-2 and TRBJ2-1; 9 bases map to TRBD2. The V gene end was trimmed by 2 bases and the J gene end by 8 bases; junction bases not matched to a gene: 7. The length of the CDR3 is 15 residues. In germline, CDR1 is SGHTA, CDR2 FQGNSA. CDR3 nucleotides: TGTGCCAGCAGCTTAACAAGCGGGGGGACCCATGAGCAGTTCTTC. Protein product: CASSLTSGGTHEQFF.

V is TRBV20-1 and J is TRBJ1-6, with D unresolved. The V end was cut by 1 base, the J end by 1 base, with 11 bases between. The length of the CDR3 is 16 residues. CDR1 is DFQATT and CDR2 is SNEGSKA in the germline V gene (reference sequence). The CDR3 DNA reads TGCAGTGCTAGAGGGGCGCTGGGGTCCTATAATTCACCCCTCCACTTT. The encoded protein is CSARGALGSYNSPLHF.

CDR3 DNA sequence: TGCGCCAGCAGCTTAGCGGGGGGGATCTACGAGCAGTACTTC. Its protein is CASSLAGGIYEQYF. The chain employs TRBV5-1 and TRBJ2-7; 10 bases fit TRBD2. CDR1 and CDR2 from the germline V gene are SGHRS and YFSETQ. The CDR3 length is 14 residues. V lost 2 bases and J lost 3; bases outside the gene matches: 2.

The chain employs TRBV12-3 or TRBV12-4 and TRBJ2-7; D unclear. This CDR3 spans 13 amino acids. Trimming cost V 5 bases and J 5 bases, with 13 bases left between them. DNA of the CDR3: TGTGCCAGCAGTCCCCTGACGATCCACGAGCAGTACTTC. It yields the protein CASSPLTIHEQYF.

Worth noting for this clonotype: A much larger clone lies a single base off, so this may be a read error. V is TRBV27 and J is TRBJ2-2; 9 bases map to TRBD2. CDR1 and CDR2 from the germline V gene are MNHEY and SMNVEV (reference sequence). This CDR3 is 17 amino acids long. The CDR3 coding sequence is TGTGTCAGCAGTTTATCTCCGACTAGCGGAGTCACCGGGGAGCTGTTTTTT. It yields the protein CVSSLSPTSGVTGELFF.

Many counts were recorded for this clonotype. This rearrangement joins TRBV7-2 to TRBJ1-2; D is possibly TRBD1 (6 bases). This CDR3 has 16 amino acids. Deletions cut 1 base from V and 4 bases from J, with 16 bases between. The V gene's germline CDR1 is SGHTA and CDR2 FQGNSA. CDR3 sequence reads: CASSLGSGAGAYGYTF. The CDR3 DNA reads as TGTGCCAGCAGCTTAGGCTCTGGAGCGGGGGCCTATGGCTACACCTTC.

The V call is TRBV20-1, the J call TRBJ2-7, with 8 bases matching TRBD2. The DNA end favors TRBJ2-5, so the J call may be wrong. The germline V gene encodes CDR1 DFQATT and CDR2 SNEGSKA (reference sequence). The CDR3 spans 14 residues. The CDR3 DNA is TGCAGTGCTAGAGACTCGGGGGGGCCAAAGACCCAGTACTTC. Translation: CSARDSGGPKTQYF.

CDR3: CASSLTGNGLDEKLFF. The CDR3 DNA follows: TGCGCCAGCAGCTTGACAGGGAATGGCCTAGATGAAAAACTGTTTTTT. The chain carries TRBV5-1 and TRBJ1-4; D may be TRBD1 (6 bases). With 1 base removed from V and 6 bases from J, the gap between germline ends came to 16 bases. The CDR3 sequence is 16 residues long. Germline V lookup: CDR1 SGHRS, CDR2 YFSETQ. Full variable domain (outside the CDR3, taken from reference TRBV5-1 and TRBJ1-4): KAGVTQTPRYLIKTRGQQVTLSCSPISGHRSVSWYQQTPGQGLQFLFEYFSETQRNKGNFPGRFSGRQFSNSRSEMNVSTLELGDSALYLCASSLTGNGLDEKLFFGSGTQLSVL.

CDR3 DNA sequence: TGTGCCTGGGAGGATCCGGTGTTTTACGAGCAGTACTTC. Translating it yields CAWEDPVFYEQYF. The V call is TRBV30, the J call TRBJ2-5; D is unresolved. TRBJ2-7 matches the DNA end more closely, so the J call is doubtful. The CDR3 consists of 13 residues. CDR1 and CDR2 (germline): GTSNPN, SVGIG (reference sequence).

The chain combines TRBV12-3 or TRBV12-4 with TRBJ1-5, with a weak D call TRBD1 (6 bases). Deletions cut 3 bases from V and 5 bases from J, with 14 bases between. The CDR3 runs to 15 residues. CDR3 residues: CASSFEVGQYQPQHF. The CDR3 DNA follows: TGTGCCAGCAGTTTTGAAGTTGGACAGTATCAGCCCCAGCATTTT.

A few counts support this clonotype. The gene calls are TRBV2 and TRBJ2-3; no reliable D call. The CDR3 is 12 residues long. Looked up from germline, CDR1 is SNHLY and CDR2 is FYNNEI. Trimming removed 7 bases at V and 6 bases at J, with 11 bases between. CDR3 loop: CASTLSWDTQYF. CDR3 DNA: TGTGCCAGCACTCTCAGTTGGGATACGCAGTATTTT.

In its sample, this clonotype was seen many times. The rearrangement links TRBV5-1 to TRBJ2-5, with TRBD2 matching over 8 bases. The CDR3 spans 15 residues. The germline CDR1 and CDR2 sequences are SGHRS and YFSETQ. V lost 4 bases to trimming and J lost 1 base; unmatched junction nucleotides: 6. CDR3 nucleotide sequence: TGCGCCAGCAGCATCCGCGGGGGGCCCCAAGAGACCCAGTACTTC. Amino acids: CASSIRGGPQETQYF.

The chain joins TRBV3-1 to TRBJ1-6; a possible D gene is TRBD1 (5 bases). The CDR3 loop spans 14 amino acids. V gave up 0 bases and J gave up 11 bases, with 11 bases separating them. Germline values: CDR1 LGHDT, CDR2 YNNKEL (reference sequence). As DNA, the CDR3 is TGTGCCAGCAGCCAAGATCCGGGGGGAGCACCCCTCCACTTT. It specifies CASSQDPGGAPLHF. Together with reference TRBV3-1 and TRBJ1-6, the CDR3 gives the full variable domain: DTAVSQTPKYLVTQMGNDKSIKCEQNLGHDTMYWYKQDSKKFLKIMFSYNNKELIINETVPNRFSPKSPDKAHLNLHINSLELGDSAVYFCASSQDPGGAPLHFGNGTRLTVT.

Here the CDR3 DNA reads TGTGCCAGCAGCCGCGGGCTTATGAACACTGAAGCTTTCTTT. It encodes CASSRGLMNTEAFF. The genes are TRBV14 and TRBJ1-1; no clear D gene. Germline V gene data show CDR1 as SGHDN and CDR2 as FVKESK. Deletions cut 4 bases from V and 0 bases from J, with 9 bases between. This CDR3 spans 14 amino acids.

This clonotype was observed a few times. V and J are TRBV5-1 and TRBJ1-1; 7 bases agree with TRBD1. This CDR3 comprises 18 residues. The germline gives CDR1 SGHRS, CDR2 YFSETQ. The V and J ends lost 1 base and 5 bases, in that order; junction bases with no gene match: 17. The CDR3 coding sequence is TGCGCCAGCAGCTTGTTCGGCCAGGGGGGTGGACTTGAGACTGAAGCTTTCTTT. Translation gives CASSLFGQGGGLETEAFF.